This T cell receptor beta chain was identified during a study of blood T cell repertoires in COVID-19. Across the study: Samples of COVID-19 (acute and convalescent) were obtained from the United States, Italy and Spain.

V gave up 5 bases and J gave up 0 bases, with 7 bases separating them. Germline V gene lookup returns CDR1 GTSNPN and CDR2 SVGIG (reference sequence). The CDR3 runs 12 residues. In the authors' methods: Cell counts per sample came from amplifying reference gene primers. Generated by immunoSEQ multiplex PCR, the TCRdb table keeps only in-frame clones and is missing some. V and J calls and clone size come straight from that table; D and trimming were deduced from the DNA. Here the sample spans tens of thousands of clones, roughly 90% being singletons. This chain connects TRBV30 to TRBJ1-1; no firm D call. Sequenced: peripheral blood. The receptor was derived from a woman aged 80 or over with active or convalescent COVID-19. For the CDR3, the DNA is TGTGCCTGGGGCCATCTGAACACTGAAGCTTTCTTT. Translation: CAWGHLNTEAFF.